The rows below give T cell receptor beta chains drawn from one sample of a study of T cell responses to AZD1222 COVID-19 vaccine. Only in-frame clones appear in the TCRdb table, and some are missing; sequencing was by immunoSEQ multiplex PCR. The sample contains about 35,000 clones, 75% to 90% of which appear only once. Sample: peripheral blood, taken on day 0 of AZD1222 vaccination. The receptors here all came from an adult in good health. The CDR3 runs from the conserved cysteine through the conserved F or W. D genes are given only for firm matches. The size entry is marked missing in some rows and otherwise reads once, few, many or a size class.

CDR3nt: TGTGCCAGCAGCTTAGGAGGTAGCGAGCAGTACTTC
CDR3aa: CASSLGGSEQYF
abundance: -
v_gene: TRBV11-2
j_gene: TRBJ2-7
d_gene: -

CDR3nt: TGTGCCAGCAGCTTATTCACGACAAAGAACACCGGGGAGCTGTTTTTT
CDR3aa: CASSLFTTKNTGELFF
abundance: -
v_gene: TRBV11-2
j_gene: TRBJ2-2
d_gene: -

CDR3nt: TGTGCCAGCAGGACAGGGGGCTATAATTCACCCCTCCACTTT
CDR3aa: CASRTGGYNSPLHF
abundance: -
v_gene: TRBV27
j_gene: TRBJ1-6
d_gene: TRBD1

CDR3nt: TGCGCCAGCACGTCAACCGGGACAGGACAAGAGACCCAGTACTTC
CDR3aa: CASTSTGTGQETQYF
abundance: -
v_gene: TRBV5-1
j_gene: TRBJ2-5
d_gene: TRBD1

CDR3nt: TGTGCCAGCAGCTTAACAGGGAACCCCTACGAGCAGTACTTC
CDR3aa: CASSLTGNPYEQYF
abundance: -
v_gene: TRBV7-8
j_gene: TRBJ2-7
d_gene: -

CDR3nt: TGCAGCGGGAAAACCGGGACTACCAACAATGAGCAGTTCTTC
CDR3aa: CSGKTGTTNNEQFF
abundance: -
v_gene: TRBV29-1
j_gene: TRBJ2-1
d_gene: TRBD2

CDR3nt: TGTGCCAGCAGCTTAGAAACAGGGGCCCTTCAAAAAGATGAAGCTTTCTTT
CDR3aa: CASSLETGALQKDEAFF
abundance: -
v_gene: TRBV13
j_gene: TRBJ1-1
d_gene: TRBD1

CDR3nt: TGTGCCAGCAGTGCCTACCGGGACCCTGGGGGCAATCAGCCCCAGCATTTT
CDR3aa: CASSAYRDPGGNQPQHF
abundance: -
v_gene: TRBV6-1
j_gene: TRBJ1-5
d_gene: -

CDR3nt: TGCGCCAGCAACTCCGGGACAGCCTCCTACGAGCAGTACTTC
CDR3aa: CASNSGTASYEQYF
abundance: -
v_gene: TRBV5-1
j_gene: TRBJ2-7
d_gene: TRBD1

CDR3nt: TGTGCCACCAGCAGCCAGGACATCTACGAGCAGTACTTC
CDR3aa: CATSSQDIYEQYF
abundance: -
v_gene: TRBV15
j_gene: TRBJ2-7
d_gene: -

CDR3nt: TGTGCCAGCAGCATCATCTCCGGGTACGAGCAGTACTTC
CDR3aa: CASSIISGYEQYF
abundance: -
v_gene: TRBV7-9
j_gene: TRBJ2-7
d_gene: -

CDR3nt: TGTGCCAGCAGAAACGGTAAGGGTCCAATGAACACTGAAGCTTTCTTT
CDR3aa: CASRNGKGPMNTEAFF
abundance: -
v_gene: TRBV3-1/TRBV3-2
j_gene: TRBJ1-1
d_gene: -

CDR3nt: TGTGCCTCGTCGGGGGGGGAGACCCAGTACTTC
CDR3aa: CASSGGETQYF
abundance: -
v_gene: TRBV6-5
j_gene: TRBJ2-5
d_gene: TRBD2

CDR3nt: TGTGCCAGCAGCCCGTCGGGGGGGGACACAGATACGCAGTATTTT
CDR3aa: CASSPSGGDTDTQYF
abundance: -
v_gene: TRBV5-5
j_gene: TRBJ2-3
d_gene: TRBD2

CDR3nt: TGTGCCAGCAGCTTGATTTGGGGGGGCCCTGGGACAGATACGCAGTATTTT
CDR3aa: CASSLIWGGPGTDTQYF
abundance: -
v_gene: TRBV5-4
j_gene: TRBJ2-3
d_gene: -

CDR3nt: TGCGCCAGCAGCCCGGGACAGGCGGCCACCGGGGAGCTGTTTTTT
CDR3aa: CASSPGQAATGELFF
abundance: -
v_gene: TRBV5-1
j_gene: TRBJ2-2
d_gene: TRBD1

CDR3nt: TGTGCCAGCAGCAAACAGCCAAATAACTATGGCTACACCTTC
CDR3aa: CASSKQPNNYGYTF
abundance: once
v_gene: TRBV27
j_gene: TRBJ1-2
d_gene: -

CDR3nt: TGTGCCAGCAGCGCCGGGACGAGTGACACCATATATTTT
CDR3aa: CASSAGTSDTIYF
abundance: -
v_gene: TRBV9
j_gene: TRBJ1-3
d_gene: -

CDR3nt: TGTGCCAGCAGTTTACGGGGTGGGGCTGAAGCTTTCTTT
CDR3aa: CASSLRGGAEAFF
abundance: -
v_gene: TRBV28
j_gene: TRBJ1-1
d_gene: -

CDR3nt: TGTGCCGGCGCCGGTGATTCACCCCTCCACTTT
CDR3aa: CAGAGDSPLHF
abundance: -
v_gene: TRBV5-8
j_gene: TRBJ1-6
d_gene: -

CDR3nt: TGTGCCAGCAGCTTGTGGGACAGGGGGCGAGACGAGCAGTACTTC
CDR3aa: CASSLWDRGRDEQYF
abundance: -
v_gene: TRBV5-5
j_gene: TRBJ2-7
d_gene: TRBD1

CDR3nt: TGTGCCAGCAGCTTGGGACCACAGGGCAGAGGGGAGCTGTTTTTT
CDR3aa: CASSLGPQGRGELFF
abundance: few
v_gene: TRBV7-9
j_gene: TRBJ2-2
d_gene: -

CDR3nt: TGTGCCAGCAGCCTGCGGCGGGGAGATTCACCCCTCCACTTT
CDR3aa: CASSLRRGDSPLHF
abundance: -
v_gene: TRBV6-5
j_gene: TRBJ1-6
d_gene: -

CDR3nt: TGTGCCAGCAGAAACGACATAGATAGTTCACCCCTCCACTTT
CDR3aa: CASRNDIDSSPLHF
abundance: -
v_gene: TRBV2
j_gene: TRBJ1-6
d_gene: -

CDR3nt: TGTGCCAGCAGTTTAAACAGGCAGGCTAACTATGGCTACACCTTC
CDR3aa: CASSLNRQANYGYTF
abundance: -
v_gene: TRBV27
j_gene: TRBJ1-2
d_gene: -

CDR3nt: TGTGCCAGCAGCTTAGTTGGGGGGACTAACTATGGCTACACCTTC
CDR3aa: CASSLVGGTNYGYTF
abundance: -
v_gene: TRBV7-2
j_gene: TRBJ1-2
d_gene: -

CDR3nt: TGCGCCAGCAGCCAAGATGCCCGACAGGGGAACACTGAAGCTTTCTTT
CDR3aa: CASSQDARQGNTEAFF
abundance: -
v_gene: TRBV4-3
j_gene: TRBJ1-1
d_gene: TRBD1

CDR3nt: TGTGCCAGTAGTATCCGGGCCACTGAAGCTTTCTTT
CDR3aa: CASSIRATEAFF
abundance: -
v_gene: TRBV19
j_gene: TRBJ1-1
d_gene: -

CDR3nt: TGTGCCAGCAGCTTACAGGGTGACGGTGAGCAGTTCTTC
CDR3aa: CASSLQGDGEQFF
abundance: -
v_gene: TRBV5-6
j_gene: TRBJ2-1
d_gene: -

CDR3nt: TGTGCCAGCAGTTTAGCGGGGGGCGGGGAGCTGTTTTTT
CDR3aa: CASSLAGGGELFF
abundance: -
v_gene: TRBV27
j_gene: TRBJ2-2
d_gene: TRBD2

CDR3nt: TGCAGCGCCCCGGGGCTAGCGAACAATGAGCAGTTCTTC
CDR3aa: CSAPGLANNEQFF
abundance: -
v_gene: TRBV29-1
j_gene: TRBJ2-1
d_gene: -

CDR3nt: TGTGCCAGCAGTTTCAGGGAGTCTGGGGCCAACGTCCTGACTTTC
CDR3aa: CASSFRESGANVLTF
abundance: -
v_gene: TRBV2
j_gene: TRBJ2-6
d_gene: -

CDR3nt: TGCGCCAGCACCACAGGGGCGAGTAATGAAAAACTGTTTTTT
CDR3aa: CASTTGASNEKLFF
abundance: -
v_gene: TRBV5-1
j_gene: TRBJ1-4
d_gene: TRBD1

CDR3nt: TGTGCCAGTAGTACCCCCGGGAGATTCTATGGCTACACCTTC
CDR3aa: CASSTPGRFYGYTF
abundance: -
v_gene: TRBV19
j_gene: TRBJ1-2
d_gene: -

CDR3nt: TGTGCCAGTAGTGCCGACGGGGAAGAGACCCAGTACTTC
CDR3aa: CASSADGEETQYF
abundance: once
v_gene: TRBV19
j_gene: TRBJ2-5
d_gene: -

CDR3nt: TGTGCCAGCAGTTACTCTGGGGGCACTGAAGCTTTCTTT
CDR3aa: CASSYSGGTEAFF
abundance: -
v_gene: TRBV6-5
j_gene: TRBJ1-1
d_gene: -

CDR3nt: TGTGCCAGCAGTTTCTCTTGGGGGGTAGGTTACAATGAGCAGTTCTTC
CDR3aa: CASSFSWGVGYNEQFF
abundance: -
v_gene: TRBV28
j_gene: TRBJ2-1
d_gene: -

CDR3nt: TGTGCCAGCAGCTCTACAGGGGGCGCGGGGGGAAACCAGCATTTT
CDR3aa: CASSSTGGAGGNQHF
abundance: -
v_gene: TRBV27
j_gene: TRBJ1-5
d_gene: TRBD1

CDR3nt: TGTGCCAGCTCACCTGGGCCGGGGGAGAACACCGGGGAGCTGTTTTTT
CDR3aa: CASSPGPGENTGELFF
abundance: -
v_gene: TRBV18
j_gene: TRBJ2-2
d_gene: -

CDR3nt: TGTGCCAGCAGCGTAGGGACAGGGTCGTTAACCGGGGAGCTGTTTTTT
CDR3aa: CASSVGTGSLTGELFF
abundance: -
v_gene: TRBV9
j_gene: TRBJ2-2
d_gene: TRBD1

CDR3nt: TGTGCCAGCTCTCACCCTGCGGATACGCAGTATTTT
CDR3aa: CASSHPADTQYF
abundance: -
v_gene: TRBV6-5
j_gene: TRBJ2-3
d_gene: -

CDR3nt: TGTGCCAGCAGCCAAGACCCATCGGGGGAGCTGTTTTTT
CDR3aa: CASSQDPSGELFF
abundance: once
v_gene: TRBV3-1/TRBV3-2
j_gene: TRBJ2-2
d_gene: -

CDR3nt: TGTGCCTGGAGTCGGAAGGGCTGGGATGAAAAACTGTTTTTT
CDR3aa: CAWSRKGWDEKLFF
abundance: few
v_gene: TRBV30
j_gene: TRBJ1-4
d_gene: -

CDR3nt: TGTGCCAGCAGCACTACAGGGCTGGGAGCTTTCTTT
CDR3aa: CASSTTGLGAFF
abundance: -
v_gene: TRBV28
j_gene: TRBJ1-1
d_gene: -

CDR3nt: TGTGCCAGCACTTCGAGTGGGGACTACGAGCAGTACTTC
CDR3aa: CASTSSGDYEQYF
abundance: -
v_gene: TRBV27
j_gene: TRBJ2-7
d_gene: -

CDR3nt: TGTGCCTCATCAACCGGGAGAGGTGCAGATACGCAGTATTTT
CDR3aa: CASSTGRGADTQYF
abundance: -
v_gene: TRBV19
j_gene: TRBJ2-3
d_gene: -

CDR3nt: TGTGCCAGCAGCCCCGGACAGGGGACCTACGAGCAGTACTTC
CDR3aa: CASSPGQGTYEQYF
abundance: -
v_gene: TRBV7-2
j_gene: TRBJ2-7
d_gene: TRBD1

CDR3nt: TGTGCCTGGAGTGTAGAGGACGGGAGCGAGCAGTACTTC
CDR3aa: CAWSVEDGSEQYF
abundance: -
v_gene: TRBV30
j_gene: TRBJ2-7
d_gene: -

CDR3nt: TGTGCCAGCAGCTTCACACTTATCGACTATGGCTACACCTTC
CDR3aa: CASSFTLIDYGYTF
abundance: -
v_gene: TRBV7-8
j_gene: TRBJ1-2
d_gene: -

CDR3nt: TGTGCCAGCAGCTTCCGGGACAGCCTTTCCGAGCAGTACTTC
CDR3aa: CASSFRDSLSEQYF
abundance: -
v_gene: TRBV3-1/TRBV3-2
j_gene: TRBJ2-7
d_gene: TRBD1

CDR3nt: TGTGCCAGGGGGGGGTCCTATAATTCACCCCTCCACTTT
CDR3aa: CARGGSYNSPLHF
abundance: -
v_gene: TRBV6-4
j_gene: TRBJ1-6
d_gene: -

CDR3nt: TGTGCCAGCAGTGTAGCGGGAGATGGCTACAATGAGCAGTTCTTC
CDR3aa: CASSVAGDGYNEQFF
abundance: -
v_gene: TRBV6-4
j_gene: TRBJ2-1
d_gene: TRBD2

CDR3nt: TGCAGTGCTAGGTTGGCGGACAGGGGTCACTTT
CDR3aa: CSARLADRGHF
abundance: -
v_gene: TRBV20-1
j_gene: TRBJ1-6
d_gene: TRBD1